One sample yielded the 5 T cell receptor beta chains listed below, sequenced in a study of blood T cell repertoires in COVID-19. The repertoire was sequenced with immunoSEQ multiplex PCR; TCRdb's copy has only in-frame clones and lacks some. Here the sample spans fewer than 150,000 clones, 90% being singletons. The sequencing sample was made of peripheral blood. Receptors were obtained from a woman older than 75 with acute or convalescent COVID-19.

The rearrangement links TRBV6-5 to TRBJ1-5, with 11 bases aligning to TRBD1. V dropped 6 bases and J dropped 7; count of bases not matched to a gene: 8. The CDR3 runs to 15 residues. In germline, CDR1 is MNHEY, CDR2 SVGAGI. CDR3 nucleotides: TGTGCCAGCAGACCAGGACAGGGGGCATGGCAGCCCCAGCATTTT. Translating gives CASRPGQGAWQPQHF.

The J gene is TRBJ2-7, the V gene TRBV6-4; D might be TRBD1 (6 bases). V was clipped by 0 bases and J by 5 bases, with 17 bases between them. The germline V gene encodes CDR1 MRHNA and CDR2 SNTAGT. CDR3 size: 16 residues. The CDR3 here is CASSDSVPQGKNEQYF. The CDR3 nucleotides read TGTGCCAGCAGTGACTCGGTTCCCCAGGGGAAAAACGAGCAGTACTTC.

The gene calls are TRBV30 and TRBJ2-1, with 11 bases aligning to TRBD2. Losses at the gene ends were 3 bases for V and 7 bases for J; bases not matched to a gene: 11. Germline loops: CDR1 GTSNPN, CDR2 SVGIG (reference sequence). This CDR3 is built from 16 residues. CDR3 region: CAWSLAGGPGRNEQFF. The CDR3 DNA sequence: TGTGCCTGGAGCTTAGCGGGGGGGCCGGGGAGGAATGAGCAGTTCTTC.

V and J are TRBV10-3 and TRBJ1-2, with TRBD1 identical over 7 bases. Per the germline V gene, CDR1 is ENHRY and CDR2 is SYGVKD. J was trimmed by 5 bases and V by 0 bases; bases with no gene match: 9. CDR3 size: 16 residues. The CDR3 spells CAISESSEGQYYGYTF. The CDR3 DNA follows: TGTGCCATCAGTGAGTCGTCTGAGGGACAGTATTATGGCTACACCTTC.

The V gene is TRBV29-1, the J gene TRBJ2-1; 13 bases fit TRBD2. Germline V CDR1 and CDR2: SQVTM, ANQGSEA. The V and J ends lost 8 bases and 0 bases, in that order; junction bases with no gene match: 7. The CDR3 runs to 16 residues. CDR3 loop: CSTRLAGGRSYNEQFF. For the CDR3, the DNA is TGCAGCACCCGACTAGCGGGGGGTCGCTCCTACAATGAGCAGTTCTTC.